This TCR beta chain was recorded in a study of T cell repertoires in cytomegalovirus infection. The overall study: A matching HLA type, together with CMV infection, was signaled by public TCR beta signatures.

This CDR3 has 12 residues. CDR1 is ENHRY, CDR2 SYGVKD, per germline. V trimming: 10 bases; J trimming: 2 bases; junction bases outside the gene matches: 5. MiXCR, run by TCRdb on the reads, gives a single entry per CDR3 protein. The profile shows hundreds of thousands of distinct CDR3 sequences, around 24% of them singletons. With respect to this clonotype: Its target is unknown.

Study-level findings and limits: Summed frequency of shared TCR beta families picked out CMV carriers who also had the relevant HLA. Dominant in the ex vivo response were TCR beta clonotypes restricted by HLA-C and specific for CMV.

The genes are TRBV10-3 and TRBJ2-7; the match to TRBD1 covers 7 bases. The sample consisted of CD8+ T cells from PBMCs. The sequence was obtained from a human donor in good health (CMV status not recorded). Some clones in this sample may be carry-over from other donors' samples. CDR3 protein: CATGQVTYEQYV. In nucleotides, the CDR3 is TGTGCCACAGGACAGGTTACCTACGAGCAGTACGTC.